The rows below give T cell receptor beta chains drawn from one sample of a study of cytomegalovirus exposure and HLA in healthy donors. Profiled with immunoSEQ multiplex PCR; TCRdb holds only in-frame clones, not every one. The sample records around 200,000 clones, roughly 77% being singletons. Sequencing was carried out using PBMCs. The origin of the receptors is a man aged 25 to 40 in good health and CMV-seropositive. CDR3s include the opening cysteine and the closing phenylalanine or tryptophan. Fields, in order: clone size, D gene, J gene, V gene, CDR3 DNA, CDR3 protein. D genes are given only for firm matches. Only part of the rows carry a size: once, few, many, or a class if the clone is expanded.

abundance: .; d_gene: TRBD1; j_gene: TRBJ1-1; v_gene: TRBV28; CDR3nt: TGTGCCAGCAGGCCTCCGGGACAGGGGAACACTGAAGCTTTCTTT; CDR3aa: CASRPPGQGNTEAFF
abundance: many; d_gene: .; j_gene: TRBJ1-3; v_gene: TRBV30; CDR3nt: TGTGCCTGGAGTGTCGAGAGATCTGGAAACACCATATATTTT; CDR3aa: CAWSVERSGNTIYF
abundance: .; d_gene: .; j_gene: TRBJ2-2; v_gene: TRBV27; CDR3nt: TGTGCCAGCAGTTTAAGGGGCACCTTTACAGGGGAGCTGTTTTTT; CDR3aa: CASSLRGTFTGELFF
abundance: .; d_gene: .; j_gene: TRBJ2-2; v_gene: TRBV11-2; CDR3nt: TGTGCCAGCAGCCCCAGGGGGGCGGGAACGAACACCGGGGAGCTGTTTTTT; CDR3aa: CASSPRGAGTNTGELFF
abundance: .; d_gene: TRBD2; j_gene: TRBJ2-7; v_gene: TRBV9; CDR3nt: TGTGCCAGCAGCCCTAGCGGGGTTATCTCCTACGAGCAGTACTTC; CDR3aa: CASSPSGVISYEQYF
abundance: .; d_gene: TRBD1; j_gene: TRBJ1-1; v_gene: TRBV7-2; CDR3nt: TGTGCCAGCAGCTTAGGACAGGGGGCCACTGAAGCTTTCTTT; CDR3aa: CASSLGQGATEAFF
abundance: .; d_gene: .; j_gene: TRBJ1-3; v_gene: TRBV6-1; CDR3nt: TGTGCCAGCAGGTCAGGGTCGGGCTCTGGAAACACCATATATTTT; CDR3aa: CASRSGSGSGNTIYF
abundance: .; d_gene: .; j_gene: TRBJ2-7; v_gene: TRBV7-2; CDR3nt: TGTGCCAGCAGCCCATCCGACTCCGGGACCTACGAGCAGTACTTC; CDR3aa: CASSPSDSGTYEQYF
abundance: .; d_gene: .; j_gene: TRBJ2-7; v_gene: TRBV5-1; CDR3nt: TGCGCCAGCAGCTTGGCTTCCGGAGAGGGGGAAGTCTTC; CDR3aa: CASSLASGEGEVF
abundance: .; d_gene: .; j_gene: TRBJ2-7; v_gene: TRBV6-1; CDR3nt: TGTGCCAGCAGTTATGGGGAGTCGTACGAGCAGTACTTC; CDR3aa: CASSYGESYEQYF
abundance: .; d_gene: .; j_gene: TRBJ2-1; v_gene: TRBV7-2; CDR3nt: TGTGCCAGCAGCTTAGCAGCCGCCGTGTACAATGAGCAGTTCTTC; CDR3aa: CASSLAAAVYNEQFF
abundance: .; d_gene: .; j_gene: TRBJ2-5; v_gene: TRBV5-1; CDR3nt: TGCGCCAGCAGCTTGGTATCGGGACTTCAAGAGACCCAGTACTTC; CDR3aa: CASSLVSGLQETQYF
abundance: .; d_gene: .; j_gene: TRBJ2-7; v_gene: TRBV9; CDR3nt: TGTGCCAGCAGCGAAGGGGGTGGCGAGCAGTACTTC; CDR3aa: CASSEGGGEQYF
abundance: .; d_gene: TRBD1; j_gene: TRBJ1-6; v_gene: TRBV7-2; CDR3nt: TGTGCCAGCAGCCCGGGGACAGGGCGACCCCTCCACTTT; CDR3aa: CASSPGTGRPLHF
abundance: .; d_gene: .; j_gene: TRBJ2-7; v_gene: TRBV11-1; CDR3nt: TGTGCCAGCAGCTTAGACCAGGGGCGCGAGCAGTACTTC; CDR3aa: CASSLDQGREQYF
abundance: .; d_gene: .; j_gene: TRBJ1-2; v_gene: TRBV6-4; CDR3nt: TGTGCCAGCAGACAGGATTTCGGTGGGGGCTACACCTTC; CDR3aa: CASRQDFGGGYTF
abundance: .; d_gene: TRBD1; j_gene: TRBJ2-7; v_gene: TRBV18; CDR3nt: TGTGCCAGCTCACCTCAGGGGGAAGGGTACGAGCAGTACTTC; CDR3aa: CASSPQGEGYEQYF
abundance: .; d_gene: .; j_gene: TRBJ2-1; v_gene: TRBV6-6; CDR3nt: TGTGCCAGCATCAGGGCCGTTTCGAATGAGCAGTTCTTC; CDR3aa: CASIRAVSNEQFF
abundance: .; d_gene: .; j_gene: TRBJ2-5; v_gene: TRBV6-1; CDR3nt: TGTGCCACCATCCAGGAGACCCAGTACTTC; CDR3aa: CATIQETQYF
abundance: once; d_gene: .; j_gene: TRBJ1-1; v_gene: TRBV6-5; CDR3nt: TGTGCCAGCAGTTATGGCTGGAGCACTGAAGCTTTCTTT; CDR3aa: CASSYGWSTEAFF
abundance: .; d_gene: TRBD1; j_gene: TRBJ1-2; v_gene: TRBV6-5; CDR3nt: TGTGCCAGCAGCCCAGGGGGCGCGGGCTACACCTTC; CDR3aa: CASSPGGAGYTF
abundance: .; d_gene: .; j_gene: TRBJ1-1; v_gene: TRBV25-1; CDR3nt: TGTGCCAGCAGCCACGGGGGGCCAGAAGCTTTCTTT; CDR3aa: CASSHGGPEAFF
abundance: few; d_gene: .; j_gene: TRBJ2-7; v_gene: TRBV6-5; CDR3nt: TGTGCCAGCAGTTTGACAGGCCCCGGAGACGAGCAGTACTTC; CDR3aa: CASSLTGPGDEQYF
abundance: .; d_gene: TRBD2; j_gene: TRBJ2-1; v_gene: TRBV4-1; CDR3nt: TGCGCCAGCAGCCAAGATGGTACCAGCGGGAGTCGGGATGAGCAGTTCTTC; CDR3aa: CASSQDGTSGSRDEQFF
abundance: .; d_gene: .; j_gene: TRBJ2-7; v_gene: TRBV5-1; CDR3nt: TGCGCCAGCAGCTCCTCGACCGGGTCCGGTTCCTCCTACGAGCAGTACTTC; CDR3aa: CASSSSTGSGSSYEQYF
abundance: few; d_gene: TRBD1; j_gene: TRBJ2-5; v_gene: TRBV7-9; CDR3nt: TGTGCCAGCAGCCTGGACAGGGTGAAGGGAGAGACCCAGTACTTC; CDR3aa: CASSLDRVKGETQYF
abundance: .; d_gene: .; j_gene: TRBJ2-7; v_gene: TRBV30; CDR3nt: TGTGCCTCCCGGGGGCTAGCGGATCTTGGGACCTACGAGCAGTACTTC; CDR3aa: CASRGLADLGTYEQYF
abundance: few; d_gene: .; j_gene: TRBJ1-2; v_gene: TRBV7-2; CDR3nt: TGTGCCAGCAGCTTAGCACCGACAGCTGTCGTCGGTGGCTACACCTTC; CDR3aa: CASSLAPTAVVGGYTF
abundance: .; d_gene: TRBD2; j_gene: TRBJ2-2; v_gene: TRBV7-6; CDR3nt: TGTGCCAGCAGCTACAGGACTAGCGTTTCCGGGGAGCTGTTTTTT; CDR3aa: CASSYRTSVSGELFF
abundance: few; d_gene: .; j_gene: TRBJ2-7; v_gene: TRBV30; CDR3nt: TGTGCCTGGAGTGGGACTGAGGCGGGCGAGCAGTACTTC; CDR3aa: CAWSGTEAGEQYF
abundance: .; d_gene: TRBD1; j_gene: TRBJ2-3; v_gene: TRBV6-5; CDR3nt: TGTGCCAGCAGTTACAGGGACAGGAGCACAGATACGCAGTATTTT; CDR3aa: CASSYRDRSTDTQYF
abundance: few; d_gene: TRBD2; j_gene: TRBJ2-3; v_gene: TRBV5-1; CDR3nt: TGCGCCAGCAGCTTGGGCGGGGGGGCCAGAGATACGCAGTATTTT; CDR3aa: CASSLGGGARDTQYF
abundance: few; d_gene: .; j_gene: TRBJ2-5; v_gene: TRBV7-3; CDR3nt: TGTGCCAGCAGCTTGACAGGTTCGAGGGAGACCCAGTACTTC; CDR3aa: CASSLTGSRETQYF
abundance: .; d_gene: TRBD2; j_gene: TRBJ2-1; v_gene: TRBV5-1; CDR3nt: TGCGCCAGCAGCTTTAGCGGGGGGCACAATGAGCAGTTCTTC; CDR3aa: CASSFSGGHNEQFF
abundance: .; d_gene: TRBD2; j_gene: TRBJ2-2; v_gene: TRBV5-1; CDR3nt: TGCGCCAGCAACGAACTAGCGGGGAAAACCGGGGAGCTGTTTTTT; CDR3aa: CASNELAGKTGELFF
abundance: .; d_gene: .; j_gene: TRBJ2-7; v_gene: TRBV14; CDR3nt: TGTGCCAGCAGCCAAGAGGGCATGACACCCCGCTACGAGCAGTACTTC; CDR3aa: CASSQEGMTPRYEQYF
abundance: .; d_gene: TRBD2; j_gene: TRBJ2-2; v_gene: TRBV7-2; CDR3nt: TGTGCCAGCAGCTCCCTAGCGGTGAACACCGGGGAGCTGTTTTTT; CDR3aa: CASSSLAVNTGELFF
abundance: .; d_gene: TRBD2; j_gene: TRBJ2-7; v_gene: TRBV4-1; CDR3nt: TGCGCCAGCAGCCGGGGCCGGGACTACTCCTACGAGCAGTACTTC; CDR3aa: CASSRGRDYSYEQYF
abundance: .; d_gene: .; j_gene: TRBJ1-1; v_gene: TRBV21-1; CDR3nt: TGTGCCAGCAGCAAAGACTTAGGGACAGGAAAAAACACTGAAGCTTTCTTT; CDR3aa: CASSKDLGTGKNTEAFF
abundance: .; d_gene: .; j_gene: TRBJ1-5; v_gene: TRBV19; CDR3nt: TGTGCCAGTAGTATAGCCAGACCGGGACACAATCAGCCCCAGCATTTT; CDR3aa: CASSIARPGHNQPQHF
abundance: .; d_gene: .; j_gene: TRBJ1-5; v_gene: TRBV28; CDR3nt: TGTGCCATCTCTTATAGCAATCAGCCCCAGCATTTT; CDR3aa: CAISYSNQPQHF
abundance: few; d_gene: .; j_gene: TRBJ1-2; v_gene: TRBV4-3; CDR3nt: TGCGCCAGCAGCCAAGATGCGCGGGGAAGTGGGGGCTACACCTTC; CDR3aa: CASSQDARGSGGYTF
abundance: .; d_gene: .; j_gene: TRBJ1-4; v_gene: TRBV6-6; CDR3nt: TGTGCCAGCAGCCCCGACAGAAATAATGAAAAACTGTTTTTT; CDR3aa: CASSPDRNNEKLFF
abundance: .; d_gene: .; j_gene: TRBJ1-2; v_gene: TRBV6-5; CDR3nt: TGTGCCAGCAAAGGGGGTCCCCTAAACTATGGCTACACCTTC; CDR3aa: CASKGGPLNYGYTF
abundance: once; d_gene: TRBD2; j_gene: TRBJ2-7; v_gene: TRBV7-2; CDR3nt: TGTGCCAGCAGCTTGAGGGAAGCGCTAGCGGGGTTCCCCTACGAGCAGTACTTC; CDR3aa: CASSLREALAGFPYEQYF
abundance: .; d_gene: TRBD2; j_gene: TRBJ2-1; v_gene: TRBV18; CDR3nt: TGTGCCAGCTCACCGGCGACTAGCGGGATCTACAATGAGCAGTTCTTC; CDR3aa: CASSPATSGIYNEQFF
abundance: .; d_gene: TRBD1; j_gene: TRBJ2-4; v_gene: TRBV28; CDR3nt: TGTGCCAGCACCATCACCGGGACAGGGGGAAACATTCAGTACTTC; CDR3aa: CASTITGTGGNIQYF
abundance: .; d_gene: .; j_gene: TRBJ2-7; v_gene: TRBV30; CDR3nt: TGTGCCTGGAGTGTCGGTGGGGCGGCTTACGAGCAGTACTTC; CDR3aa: CAWSVGGAAYEQYF
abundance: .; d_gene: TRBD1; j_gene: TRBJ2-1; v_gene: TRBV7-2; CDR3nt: TGTGCCAGCAGCCCGTATCCGGGACAGGGCTACAATGAGCAGTTCTTC; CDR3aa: CASSPYPGQGYNEQFF
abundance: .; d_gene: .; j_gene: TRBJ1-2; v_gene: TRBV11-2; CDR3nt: TGTGCCAGCAGCTTAATCGGTGGGTCGGGAGCTTCCTTCTATGGCTACACCTTC; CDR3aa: CASSLIGGSGASFYGYTF
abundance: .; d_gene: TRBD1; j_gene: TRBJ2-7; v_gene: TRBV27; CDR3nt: TGTGCCAGCAGTTTATTGTCTGGACAGGGTCCCTACGAGCAGTACTTC; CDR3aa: CASSLLSGQGPYEQYF
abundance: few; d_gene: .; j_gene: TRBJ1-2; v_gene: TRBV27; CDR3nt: TGTGCCAGCAGGGAAACTCAAGGAGGGAGATATGGCTACACCTTC; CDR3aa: CASRETQGGRYGYTF
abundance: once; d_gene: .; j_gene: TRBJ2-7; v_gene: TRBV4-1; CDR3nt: TGCGCCAGCAGCCAGGGGACACTGGGCTCCTACGAGCAGTACTTC; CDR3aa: CASSQGTLGSYEQYF
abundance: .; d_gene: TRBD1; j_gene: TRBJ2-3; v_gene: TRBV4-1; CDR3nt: TGCGCCAGCAGCCGAGGGGACAGTAGCACAGATACGCAGTATTTT; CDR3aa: CASSRGDSSTDTQYF
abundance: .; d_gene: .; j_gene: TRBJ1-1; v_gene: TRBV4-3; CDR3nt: TGCGCCAGCAGCCAAGATTGGCAGGGTGGGTACACTGAAGCTTTCTTT; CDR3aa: CASSQDWQGGYTEAFF